The 22 T cell receptor beta chains below were found in one sample sequenced in a study of T cells in Graves' hyperthyroidism and ophthalmopathy. Amplification of TCR beta CDR3 regions was performed using RNA transcripts as template. Carried out on the TCR CDR3, a first-round RT-PCR used the HTBI primer set. From the multiplex PCR reads, TCRdb called clonotypes with MiXCR, one entry per CDR3 protein. Of about 530,000 distinct CDR3 sequences listed, about a sixth are singletons. Sample: blood. Receptor source: a woman aged 18-29 years with Graves' ophthalmopathy.

This clonotype has ten or more counts. The chain carries TRBV2 and TRBJ1-2, with TRBD1 as a possible D gene (6 bases). The CDR3 runs 14 residues. Germline-derived CDR1 and CDR2 are SNHLY and FYNNEI. The germline V and J ends were trimmed by 2 bases and 4 bases, with 11 bases remaining between them. The CDR3 nucleotides read TGTGCCAGCAGTGAACGCGGCAGGGGCTATGGCTACACCTTC. This encodes CASSERGRGYGYTF.

Ten or more counts support this clonotype. The chain joins TRBV30 to TRBJ1-2; 10 bases match TRBD1. CDR3 size: 13 residues. Trimming cost V 7 bases and J 8 bases; bases outside gene matches: 10. CDR1 GTSNPN and CDR2 SVGIG come from the germline V gene (reference sequence). The CDR3 loop reads CAFDGTGDSGYTF. The DNA for the CDR3 is TGTGCCTTTGACGGGACAGGGGATAGCGGCTACACCTTC.

The chain is built from TRBV6-1 and TRBJ2-5; no clear D gene. Germline V gene data show CDR1 as MNHNS and CDR2 as SASEGT. Trimming cost V 1 base and J 1 base, with 10 bases left between them. The CDR3 totals 15 residues. In DNA form, the CDR3 reads TGTGCCAGCAGTGAAGGGAGAGACCCCCAAGAGACCCAGTACTTC. This translates into CASSEGRDPQETQYF.

This clonotype was seen at least ten times. The rearrangement joins TRBV27 to TRBJ2-7, with 9 nucleotides matching TRBD2. The germline V gene has CDR1 MNHEY and CDR2 SMNVEV (reference sequence). Losses at the gene ends were 7 bases for V and 7 bases for J; bases not matched to a gene: 14. This CDR3 comprises 15 residues. The CDR3 region is CASISLAGTGGEQYF. The CDR3 DNA sequence: TGTGCCAGCATTAGTCTAGCGGGGACCGGAGGGGAGCAGTACTTC.

Worth noting for this clonotype: A much larger clone differs from this one at a single base, so this may be a read error. The rearrangement joins TRBV18 to TRBJ1-1; a weak D match, TRBD1 (6 bases). This CDR3 is 13 amino acids long. Germline loops: CDR1 KGHSH, CDR2 LQKENI. The CDR3 nucleotides are TGTGCCAGCCCACCAGGGGATAGCACTGAAGCTTTCTTT. Protein sequence: CASPPGDSTEAFF. The complete variable domain, with remaining parts taken from reference TRBV18 and TRBJ1-1, reads NAGVMQNPRHLVRRRGQEARLRCSPMKGHSHVYWYRQLPEEGLKFMVYLQKENIIDESGMPKERFSAEFPKEGPSILRIQQVVRGDSAAYFCASPPGDSTEAFFGQGTRLTVV.

Only a few counts were recorded for this clonotype. This chain joins TRBV3-1 and TRBJ1-2, with unresolved D. This CDR3 is 15 amino acids long. V was trimmed by 1 base and J by 2 bases, leaving 11 bases between them. From germline, CDR1 is LGHDT and CDR2 YNNKEL (reference sequence). The CDR3 loop reads CASSQGPPGNYGYTF. The CDR3 region has the DNA TGTGCCAGCAGCCAAGGACCGCCTGGAAACTATGGCTACACCTTC.

This clonotype was counted many times. This rearrangement joins TRBV11-2 to TRBJ2-7, with D possibly TRBD2 on 6 matching bases. The ends were cut back, 5 bases at V and 6 bases at J, with 11 bases in the middle. CDR3 length: 12 residues. From germline, CDR1 is SGHAT and CDR2 FQNNGV. CDR3 sequence (DNA): TGTGCCAGCAGCGATAGAGCGGGCGAGCAGTACTTC. Protein sequence: CASSDRAGEQYF.

This clonotype occurred a few times. The chain has TRBV20-1 and TRBJ2-1; TRBD2 matches at 12 bases. Trimming cost V 1 base and J 3 bases; bases outside gene matches: 4. In germline, CDR1 is DFQATT, CDR2 SNEGSKA (reference sequence). The CDR3 is made up of 16 amino acids. The CDR3 DNA reads as TGCAGTGCTAGAGTTCCTAGCGGGGGGGACTACAATGAGCAGTTCTTC. Protein sequence: CSARVPSGGDYNEQFF.

This clonotype was seen ten or more times. This chain uses TRBV10-3 with TRBJ1-1, with TRBD1 matching 7 bases. The CDR3 totals 12 residues. Germline CDR1 reads ENHRY; CDR2 reads SYGVKD. The ends lost 6 bases at V and 9 bases at J; junction bases unmatched: 7. The CDR3 nucleotides are TGTGCCATCAGCGAAACGACAGGGCAAGCTTTCTTT. Translated, it gives CAISETTGQAFF.

This clonotype has ten or more counts. The chain couples TRBV5-1 to TRBJ2-7; the D gene is possibly TRBD2 (7 bases). Trimming cost V 4 bases and J 3 bases, with 20 bases left between them. The CDR3 runs 16 residues. The germline CDR1 and CDR2 sequences are SGHRS and YFSETQ. The CDR3 region has the DNA TGCGCCAGCAGCCCGGGGAGGGACACTGGCCACTACGAGCAGTACTTC. Translating gives CASSPGRDTGHYEQYF.

This clonotype was recorded many times. This sequence joins TRBV6-1 and TRBJ2-1; D is uncertain. The V and J ends lost 3 bases and 6 bases respectively, with 9 bases between them. CDR1 is MNHNS, CDR2 SASEGT, per germline. This CDR3 is built from 13 residues. CDR3 sequence reads: CASSDLFFNEQFF. The CDR3 bases are TGTGCCAGCAGTGACCTGTTTTTCAATGAGCAGTTCTTC.

This clonotype has only a few counts. The chain employs TRBV30 and TRBJ1-3; no definite D call. From germline, CDR1 is GTSNPN and CDR2 SVGIG (reference sequence). The CDR3 is made up of 14 amino acids. The V gene lost 5 bases and the J gene lost 3 bases, with 14 bases spanning the gap. The DNA of the CDR3 is TGTGCCTGGGATGAGGGTTCGAGTGGAAACACCATATATTTT. It is translated as CAWDEGSSGNTIYF.

This clonotype was observed a handful of times. The V call is TRBV19, the J call TRBJ1-5; D unresolved. The V gene's germline CDR1 is LNHDA and CDR2 SQIVND (reference sequence). V gave up 5 bases and J gave up 0 bases, with 14 bases separating them. The CDR3 length is 16 residues. CDR3 protein: CASSQTSGYSNQPQHF. CDR3 bases: TGTGCCAGTAGTCAGACATCGGGGTATAGCAATCAGCCCCAGCATTTT.

The chain uses TRBV20-1 and TRBJ1-2, with D unresolved. CDR1 and CDR2 (germline): DFQATT, SNEGSKA (reference sequence). The CDR3 length is 14 residues. CDR3 bases: TGCAGCACTATCGGGAAAGGTTCTAACTATGGCTACACCTTC. Its protein product is CSTIGKGSNYGYTF.

The rearrangement links TRBV5-6 to TRBJ2-7, with 10 bases identical to TRBD1. The V gene's germline CDR1 is SGHDT and CDR2 YYEEEE. V dropped 4 bases and J dropped 7; count of bases not matched to a gene: 14. This CDR3 has 16 amino acids. The DNA of the CDR3 is TGTGCCAGCAGCCTGTTGACAGGGGGCGCCGTGGGAGAGCAGTACTTC. It is translated as CASSLLTGGAVGEQYF.

Many counts were recorded for this clonotype. The J gene is TRBJ2-5, the V gene TRBV28; D gene ambiguous. CDR1 and CDR2 from the germline V gene are MDHEN and SYDVKM. The CDR3 contains 15 residues. With 5 bases removed from V and 1 base from J, the gap between germline ends came to 14 bases. The CDR3 sequence is CASSPQVASQETQYF. In DNA, the CDR3 is TGTGCCAGCAGTCCCCAAGTCGCTAGCCAAGAGACCCAGTACTTC. Looking up the rest from reference TRBV28 and TRBJ2-5 gives the full variable domain: DVKVTQSSRYLVKRTGEKVFLECVQDMDHENMFWYRQDPGLGLRLIYFSYDVKMKEKGDIPEGYSVSREKKERFSLILESASTNQTSMYLCASSPQVASQETQYFGPGTRLLVL.

V is TRBV6-1 and J is TRBJ2-2; tentatively, D is TRBD2 (6 bases). V was clipped by 5 bases and J by 1 base, with 11 bases between them. The CDR3 is 15 residues long. Germline CDR1 and CDR2: MNHNS and SASEGT. CDR3 sequence: CASSLGTQNTGELFF. CDR3 nucleotide sequence: TGTGCCAGCAGTCTCGGGACTCAGAACACCGGGGAGCTGTTTTTT.

In this sample, this clonotype turned up many times. The gene calls are TRBV19 and TRBJ1-5, with unresolved D. The CDR3 covers 14 residues. Trimming pared 2 bases from V and 1 base from J, leaving 6 bases between. Germline CDR1 reads LNHDA; CDR2 reads SQIVND (reference sequence). CDR3 DNA sequence: TGTGCCAGTAGTATAAGGGCCAGCAATCAGCCCCAGCATTTT. This sequence encodes CASSIRASNQPQHF.

The chain joins TRBV19 to TRBJ1-1, with D unresolved. V was shortened by 11 bases and J by 5 bases, with 15 bases between the two germline ends. The CDR3 runs 12 residues. In germline, CDR1 is LNHDA, CDR2 SQIVND (reference sequence). The CDR3 DNA sequence: TGTGCCTCCCAGGACCCGGGGACTGAAGCTTTCTTT. This translates into CASQDPGTEAFF.

This clonotype was seen repeatedly, ten times or more. This chain connects TRBV7-2 to TRBJ1-1; the D gene is possibly TRBD1 (5 bases). Trimming pared 5 bases from V and 1 base from J, leaving 14 bases between. The CDR3 runs to 15 residues. CDR1 SGHTA and CDR2 FQGNSA come from the germline V gene. CDR3 sequence: CASSLRQLENTEAFF. The CDR3, as DNA: TGTGCCAGCAGCCTACGACAGCTCGAGAACACTGAAGCTTTCTTT.

The chain recombines TRBV10-3 with TRBJ2-3; TRBD2 matches 10 bases. CDR3 length: 19 residues. After removal of 0 bases from V and 2 bases from J, the junction contained 11 bases not matched to a gene. Per the germline V gene, CDR1 is ENHRY and CDR2 is SYGVKD. CDR3 DNA: TGTGCCATCAGTGAGTCGTGGGGAGGGACTAGCGCGTCCACAGATACGCAGTATTTT. It yields the protein CAISESWGGTSASTDTQYF.

This clonotype was counted many times. The chain carries TRBV20-1 and TRBJ1-2, with 7 bases that match TRBD1. The CDR3 length is 12 residues. The germline CDR1 and CDR2 sequences are DFQATT and SNEGSKA (reference sequence). The J segment lost 7 bases and the V segment lost 1 base, leaving 3 bases of the junction unmatched. As DNA, the CDR3 is TGCAGTGCTAGAGCTGACAGGGTTGGCTACACCTTC. This translates into CSARADRVGYTF.